These 25 T cell receptor beta chains were sequenced from one sample in a study of blood T cell repertoires in COVID-19. The assay was immunoSEQ multiplex PCR, and TCRdb's table has in-frame clones only and misses some. This sample has fewer than 300,000 clones, with roughly 80% found just once. Sequencing was carried out using PBMCs or T cells enriched from blood (not recorded which). The origin of the receptors is a man aged 35 to 55 who had been exposed to COVID-19.

The V and J genes are TRBV19 and TRBJ1-4, with a possible D match to TRBD1 (6 bases). V was shortened by 5 bases and J by 8 bases, with 12 bases between the two germline ends. Germline V CDR1 and CDR2: LNHDA, SQIVND (reference sequence). The CDR3 runs 13 residues. CDR3 loop: CASSEQGGEKLFF. CDR3 nucleotides: TGTGCCAGTAGTGAACAGGGAGGGGAAAAACTGTTTTTT. Using reference TRBV19 and TRBJ1-4 for the parts outside the CDR3, the full variable domain is DGGITQSPKYLFRKEGQNVTLSCEQNLNHDAMYWYRQDPGQGLRLIYYSQIVNDFQKGDIAEGYSVSREKKESFPLTVTSAQKNPTAFYLCASSEQGGEKLFFGSGTQLSVL.

This clone was recorded a few times. The V call is TRBV30, the J call TRBJ1-5, with 8 positions matching TRBD1. Per the germline V gene, CDR1 is GTSNPN and CDR2 is SVGIG (reference sequence). Trimming cost V 2 bases and J 2 bases; bases outside gene matches: 2. The CDR3 is made up of 14 amino acids. CDR3 in amino acids: CAWSTGGGNQPQHF. The DNA for the CDR3 is TGTGCCTGGAGTACAGGGGGAGGCAATCAGCCCCAGCATTTT.

J is TRBJ1-1 and V is TRBV19, with 10 bases matching TRBD1. CDR1 and CDR2 from the germline V gene are LNHDA and SQIVND (reference sequence). The CDR3 is 13 residues long. Trimming removed 7 bases from V and 5 bases from J; junction bases left unmatched: 4. The CDR3 is CASKGDRGTEAFF. DNA for the CDR3: TGTGCCAGTAAGGGGGACAGGGGTACTGAAGCTTTCTTT.

This chain links TRBV2 with TRBJ2-6, with a possible D match to TRBD2 (6 bases). Trimming took 8 bases from V and 4 from J, leaving 12 bases between them. Per germline, CDR1 SNHLY and CDR2 FYNNEI. CDR3 length equals 14 residues. The CDR3 DNA is TGTGCCAGCTTGGGACTCCGCGGGGCCAACGTCCTGACTTTC. Encoded protein: CASLGLRGANVLTF.

V and J are TRBV14 and TRBJ2-5; D may be TRBD1 (5 bases). CDR3 length equals 14 residues. In germline, CDR1 is SGHDN, CDR2 FVKESK. V was shortened by 4 bases and J by 1 base, with 10 bases between the two germline ends. Written as DNA, the CDR3 is TGTGCCAGCAGCCCAAGACAGACCCAAGAGACCCAGTACTTC. Translated: CASSPRQTQETQYF.

The chain combines TRBV30 with TRBJ2-2, with 9 bases aligning to TRBD2. Losses at the gene ends were 8 bases for V and 7 bases for J; bases not matched to a gene: 20. The CDR3 has 17 amino acids. Germline CDR1 reads GTSNPN; CDR2 reads SVGIG (reference sequence). CDR3 in amino acids: CASSSLGAGGPVGELFF. The CDR3 DNA sequence: TGTGCCAGCTCTTCTCTGGGGGCGGGAGGGCCGGTCGGGGAGCTGTTTTTT.

In the case of this clone: At one boundary the junction diverges from the germline segment, which might be a read error. The chain employs TRBV6-5 and TRBJ1-1; 9 positions agree with TRBD1. The germline CDR1 and CDR2 sequences are MNHEY and SVGAGI. This CDR3 is built from 12 residues. The CDR3 loop reads CASTRTGADSYF. In DNA, the CDR3 is TGTGCCAGCACCAGGACAGGGGCCGATTCGTACTTT.

This clone was counted a few times. V gene TRBV25-1 combines with J gene TRBJ2-3; 7 bases match TRBD2. With 8 bases clipped from V and 0 bases from J, the junction kept 5 bases outside the gene matches. Germline V lookup: CDR1 MGHDK, CDR2 SYGVNS. The CDR3 covers 14 residues. The CDR3 protein is CASWGGLSTDTQYF. DNA for the CDR3: TGTGCCAGCTGGGGAGGGTTGAGCACAGATACGCAGTATTTT.

The chain is built from TRBV7-6 and TRBJ2-2, with 7 bases fitting TRBD2. With 4 bases clipped from V and 6 bases from J, the junction kept 5 bases outside the gene matches. This CDR3 contains 14 residues. CDR1 is SGHVS and CDR2 is FNYEAQ in the germline V gene. The CDR3 spells CASSSSAGAGELFF. The CDR3 nucleotides are TGTGCCAGCAGCTCTTCGGCGGGAGCCGGGGAGCTGTTTTTT.

CDR3 loop: CASSCPTSGNNEQFF. Here the CDR3 DNA reads TGTGCCAGCAGCTGCCCTACTAGCGGCAACAATGAGCAGTTCTTC. This rearrangement joins TRBV12-1 to TRBJ2-1; the table's D call, TRBD2, was not checked against the DNA. TRBV12-1 is a documented pseudogene. This CDR3 has 15 amino acids.

The chain links TRBV10-3 to TRBJ1-5, with 11 bases lining up with TRBD1. This CDR3 is 15 amino acids long. Looked up from germline, CDR1 is ENHRY and CDR2 is SYGVKD. The ends lost 8 bases at V and 1 base at J; junction bases unmatched: 4. CDR3 DNA sequence: TGTGCCATCGGACAGGGGGCTGGAAGCAATCAGCCCCAGCATTTT. Its translation: CAIGQGAGSNQPQHF.

The CDR3 nucleotides read TGCGCCAGCAGCCGAGTCCCGGGATGGGGTAATGAAAAACTGTTTTTT. It translates to CASSRVPGWGNEKLFF. This sequence joins TRBV4-1 and TRBJ1-4; D unclear. Trimming took off 4 bases at V and 4 bases at J, with 16 bases between the two ends. Germline CDR1 MGHRA, CDR2 YSYEKL. CDR3 length: 16 residues.

This clone was seen a few times. CDR3: CASSLSSGAMGEKLFF. CDR3 coding DNA: TGTGCCAGCAGCCTTAGTAGTGGGGCGATGGGTGAAAAACTGTTTTTT. This chain links TRBV9 with TRBJ1-4; the D gene is possibly TRBD1 (5 bases). The length of the CDR3 is 16 residues. Germline CDR1 reads SGDLS; CDR2 reads YYNGEE. V lost 4 bases and J lost 7, with 20 bases in between. The full variable domain, in which reference TRBV9 and TRBJ1-4 provide the parts outside the CDR3, is DSGVTQTPKHLITATGQRVTLRCSPRSGDLSVYWYQQSLDQGLQFLIQYYNGEERAKGNILERFSAQQFPDLHSELNLSSLELGDSALYFCASSLSSGAMGEKLFFGSGTQLSVL.

This rearrangement joins TRBV30 to TRBJ1-6; D not certain. CDR1 GTSNPN and CDR2 SVGIG come from the germline V gene (reference sequence). V shed 1 base and J shed 1 base, with 11 bases lying between them. The CDR3 is 16 amino acids. In nucleotides, the CDR3 is TGTGCCTGGAGTGGGCGGGCCTGGTCCTATAATTCACCCCTCCACTTT. Translated, it gives CAWSGRAWSYNSPLHF.

The chain links TRBV2 to TRBJ1-5; D is possibly TRBD1 (5 bases). Germline loops: CDR1 SNHLY, CDR2 FYNNEI. Trimming took 0 bases from V and 3 from J, leaving 12 bases between them. The CDR3 is 16 amino acids. DNA of the CDR3: TGTGCCAGCAGTGAAGCCCCCAGGACACTCAATCAGCCCCAGCATTTT. It encodes CASSEAPRTLNQPQHF.

This clone turned up a few times. The chain combines TRBV4-1 with TRBJ2-7; 7 bases map to TRBD1. The V gene end was trimmed by 6 bases and the J gene end by 4 bases; junction bases not matched to a gene: 12. Looked up from germline, CDR1 is MGHRA and CDR2 is YSYEKL. The CDR3 runs to 15 residues. The CDR3 DNA is TGCGCCAGCAGACCCACAGGGGCGCCTTTATACGAGCAGTACTTC. Its protein product is CASRPTGAPLYEQYF.

The chain joins TRBV12-3 or TRBV12-4 to TRBJ2-1; TRBD2 matches at 8 bases. The length of the CDR3 is 12 residues. V gave up 2 bases and J gave up 9 bases; unmatched junction bases: 0. CDR3 residues: CASSLLAGEQFF. The CDR3 DNA reads as TGTGCCAGCAGTTTACTAGCGGGTGAGCAGTTCTTC.

The J gene is TRBJ2-3, the V gene TRBV21-1; TRBD1 is the table's D call, not checked against the DNA. TRBV21-1 counts as a pseudogene. The length of the CDR3 is 23 residues. The CDR3, as DNA: TGTGCCAGCAGCAAAGTTCTCGTCAGACAGGACGGGACATTCACCGGGCACACAGATACGCAGTATTTT. Protein product: CASSKVLVRQDGTFTGHTDTQYF.

The chain employs TRBV2 and TRBJ1-1; 8 nucleotides line up with TRBD1. Germline V gene lookup returns CDR1 SNHLY and CDR2 FYNNEI. The CDR3 is 11 residues long. V shed 6 bases and J 9 bases; nucleotides not matched to a gene: 3. As DNA, the CDR3 is TGTGCCAGCAGGGACAGGGAGAAAGCTTTCTTT. This encodes CASRDREKAFF.

The chain links TRBV27 to TRBJ2-7, with D possibly being TRBD1 (5 bases). CDR3 length: 16 amino acids. Trimming pared 5 bases from V and 3 bases from J, leaving 20 bases between. CDR1 MNHEY and CDR2 SMNVEV come from the germline V gene (reference sequence). CDR3 DNA: TGTGCCAGCAGTCCTTCAAATCAGGGTTTTGTCTACGAGCAGTACTTC. It is translated as CASSPSNQGFVYEQYF.

V gene TRBV12-5 combines with J gene TRBJ2-4; D unclear. The CDR3 is 17 residues long. Trimming removed 0 bases from V and 2 bases from J, with 14 bases in between. CDR1 and CDR2 from the germline V gene are LGHNT and FRNRAP. The CDR3 spells CASGLVPVVATKNIQYF. CDR3 bases: TGTGCTAGTGGTTTGGTACCTGTGGTGGCAACCAAAAACATTCAGTACTTC.

This chain joins TRBV5-8 and TRBJ1-6, with 8 nucleotides matching TRBD1. The germline gives CDR1 SGHTS, CDR2 YDEGEE. V was clipped by 6 bases and J by 7 bases; unmatched bases: 9. The CDR3 loop spans 15 amino acids. The CDR3 sequence: CASTHRDRQNSPLHF. The CDR3 region has the DNA TGTGCCAGCACCCACCGGGACAGGCAGAATTCACCCCTCCACTTT.

This chain links TRBV21-1 with TRBJ2-7; the listed D gene, TRBD1, was not tested against the DNA. TRBV21-1 corresponds to a pseudogene. The CDR3 sequence is 17 residues long. The CDR3 nucleotides are TGTGCCGCCCTAAAAGGGGCCGAGAACCCAGAAGGGATTGAGCAGTACTTC. It specifies CAALKGAENPEGIEQYF.

The genes are TRBV13 and TRBJ1-1, with a weak D call TRBD1 (6 bases). Per the germline V gene, CDR1 is PRHDT and CDR2 is FYEKMQ (reference sequence). V lost 8 bases and J lost 4, with 14 bases in between. The CDR3 runs to 13 residues. The CDR3 bases are TGTGCCAGCCTCAACCGGGACACCACTGAAGCTTTCTTT. It codes for CASLNRDTTEAFF.

The chain has TRBV19 and TRBJ2-7, with 7 positions matching TRBD2. This CDR3 is built from 14 residues. Germline lookup yields CDR1 LNHDA and CDR2 SQIVND (reference sequence). The V gene end was trimmed by 9 bases and the J gene end by 1 base; junction bases not matched to a gene: 9. CDR3 DNA: TGTGCCAGGGGGGGGTCGAGCGAATCCTACGAGCAGTACTTC. Protein sequence: CARGGSSESYEQYF.